This TCR beta chain was recorded in a study of chemoradiotherapy in HPV16-positive cancers. Study conclusions and caveats: Non-HPV-specific T cells did not expand in tumors during treatment, whereas candidate HPV-specific clones and E7-related motifs did.

The method was immunoSEQ multiplex PCR; TCRdb's version includes in-frame clones alone and lacks a portion of them. Of 950 to 1,500 clones in the sample, 82% were seen once. As for this clone: The antigen is not known.

After removal of 0 bases from V and 3 bases from J, the junction contained 4 bases not matched to a gene. The CDR3 has 15 residues. Germline V gene lookup returns CDR1 MGHRA and CDR2 YSYEKL. This clonotype was sampled from a human donor with HPV-associated anogenital cancer. Sequencing was performed on tumor tissue, taken from a patient who underwent chemoradiotherapy. This chain uses TRBV4-1 with TRBJ2-7, with 8 bases that match TRBD2. CDR3 region: CASSQDTSGVYEQYV. CDR3 in DNA: TGCGCCAGCAGCCAAGATACTAGCGGCGTCTACGAGCAGTACGTC.